This T cell receptor beta chain appears in the sequencing data of a study of T-cell memory formation after mild COVID-19 (dated by TCRdb to the early 2020s). About the investigation overall: Most TCR sequence clusters were specific to one of the two donors. In two donors, T-cell clones that expanded and contracted after mild COVID-19 were followed by sequencing TCRalpha and TCRbeta repertoires longitudinally. The cohort comprised two young, previously healthy adult volunteers, one female and one male. Results the study describes overall, beyond this receptor: SARS-CoV-2 specificity was not confirmed for the second-wave clones peaking on day 37. The study included only a couple of mild cases, and larger cohorts that include severe cases with pre-infection samples were judged to be necessary. From day 15 to 85, contracting clones showed balanced CD4/CD8 phenotypes, whereas a second wave of clones that expanded from day 15 to 37 leaned towards CD4+. Some responding clones were detected in pre-infection memory, which suggested that pre-existing cross-reactive memory T cells had joined the SARS-CoV-2 response. Contracting CD4+ clones were found mainly in CM and EM memory subsets, while CD8+ clones were enriched in EMRA.

Including the terminal cysteine and phenylalanine, the CDR3 comprises 14 residues. The CDR3 DNA has 42 bases and is translated from base 1. After removal of 4 bases from V and 5 bases from J, the junction retains 5 bases not matched to a gene. CDR1 and CDR2, looked up from the germline V gene, are SQVTM and ANQGSEA. Ficoll-Paque density gradient centrifugation was used to isolate PBMCs. Regarding this clonotype: This receptor's antigen is unknown. No clone much larger than this one lies a single base away; base qualities are absent.

The reads were generated on an Illumina NovaSeq 6000. Using 5'RACE with constant-segment primers, TCRalpha and TCRbeta cDNA libraries were constructed, with sample barcodes and unique molecular identifiers added in the process. Trizol reagent was used to extract RNA from every sample. Amplification of the libraries took two PCR steps, and the second step added a second sample barcode plus Illumina TruSeq adapters. Libraries were sequenced on an Illumina NovaSeq with 2 x 150 bp paired-end reads. The published analysis was carried out like this. With migec v1.2.7, reads were demultiplexed and then collapsed into UMI-guided consensus sequences. With mixcr v2.1.11, UMI consensuses were aligned to TRA and TRB V and J templates and assembled into clonotypes. A clonotype was counted as expanded or contracted only if both edgeR and NoisET called the change significant, with noise models trained on biological replicates. For edgeR calls, the thresholds were a false discovery rate-adjusted p below 0.01 and a log2 fold-change of 1. As an exploratory analysis of dynamics, max-normalized trajectories of the 1000 most abundant clonotypes were examined by PCA with hierarchical clustering. Each responding clone was given a CD4 or CD8 phenotype based on the CD4+ and CD8+ repertoires, which had been sequenced separately. TCRdb ran its own pipeline on the public reads, namely fastp trimming at Q25 and MiXCR clone calling, and kept in-frame beta chains. Every CDR3 protein is listed once, alongside the most common genes and DNA of its rows. These V and J calls are TCRdb output, not the study's own analysis. Present in this sample are about 150,000 distinct CDR3 sequences, about 28% of which were seen just once. 12% of the sample belongs to the ten largest clones.

The sequence derives from an adult woman who had mild COVID-19 (a few samples of this study predate the infection). The sample titles of this study are shuffled in the database, so cell type and time point are left out; the donor was told from shared clones. Sequencing input: PBMCs or a T cell subset sorted from them (not recorded which). This sequence uses TRBV29-1 and TRBJ2-7, with 13 middle bases fitting TRBD2. CDR3 loop: CSVGTSGRIHEQYF. The DNA is as follows: TGCAGCGTTGGGACTAGCGGGAGAATCCACGAGCAGTACTTC.